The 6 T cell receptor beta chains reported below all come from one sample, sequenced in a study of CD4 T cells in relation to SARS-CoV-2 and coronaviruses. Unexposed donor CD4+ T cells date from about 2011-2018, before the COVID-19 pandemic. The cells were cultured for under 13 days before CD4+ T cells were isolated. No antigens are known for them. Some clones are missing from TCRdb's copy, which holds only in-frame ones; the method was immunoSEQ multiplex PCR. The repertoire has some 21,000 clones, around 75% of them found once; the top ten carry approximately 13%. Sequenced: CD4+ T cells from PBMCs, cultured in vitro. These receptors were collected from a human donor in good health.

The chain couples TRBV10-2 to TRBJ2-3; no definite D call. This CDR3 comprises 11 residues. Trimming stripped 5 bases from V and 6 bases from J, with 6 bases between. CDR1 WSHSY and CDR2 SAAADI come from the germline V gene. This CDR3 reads CASSLGDTQYF. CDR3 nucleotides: TGCGCCAGCAGTTTGGGGGATACGCAGTATTTT.

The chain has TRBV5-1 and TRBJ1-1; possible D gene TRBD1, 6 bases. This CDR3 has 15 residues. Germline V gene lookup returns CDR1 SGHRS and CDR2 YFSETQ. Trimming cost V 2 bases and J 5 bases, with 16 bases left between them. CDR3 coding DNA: TGCGCCAGCAGCTTTAAATGGGCAGGGGAGACTGAAGCTTTCTTT. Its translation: CASSFKWAGETEAFF.

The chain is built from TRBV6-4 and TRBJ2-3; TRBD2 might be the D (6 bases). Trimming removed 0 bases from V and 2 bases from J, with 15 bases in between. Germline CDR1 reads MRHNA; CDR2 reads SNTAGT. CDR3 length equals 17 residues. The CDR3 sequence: CASSDSGTQGHTDTQYF. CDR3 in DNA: TGTGCCAGCAGTGACTCTGGGACTCAAGGACACACAGATACGCAGTATTTT.

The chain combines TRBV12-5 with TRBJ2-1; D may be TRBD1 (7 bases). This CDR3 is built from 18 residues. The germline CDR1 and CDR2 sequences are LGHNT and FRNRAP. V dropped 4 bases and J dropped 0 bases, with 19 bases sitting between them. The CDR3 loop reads CASGYTGDGGSSYNEQFF. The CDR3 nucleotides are TGTGCTAGTGGTTACACAGGGGACGGGGGAAGCTCCTACAATGAGCAGTTCTTC.

CDR3 loop: CASSQALGTGVGYTF. The DNA of the CDR3 is TGTGCCAGCAGCCAGGCCCTCGGGACAGGGGTTGGCTACACCTTC. V and J are TRBV4-2 and TRBJ1-2; 10 bases align to TRBD1. Trimming at V came to 3 bases and at J to 7 bases, leaving 8 bases not matched to a gene. The CDR3 extends over 15 amino acids. Germline V gives CDR1 LGHNA, CDR2 YNFKEQ.

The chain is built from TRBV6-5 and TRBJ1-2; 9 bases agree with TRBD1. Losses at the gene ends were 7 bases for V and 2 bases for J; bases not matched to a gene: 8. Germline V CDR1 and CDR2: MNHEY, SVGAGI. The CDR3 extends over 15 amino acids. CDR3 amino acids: CASNDRGQGNYGYTF. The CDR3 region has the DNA TGTGCCAGCAACGACCGGGGACAGGGAAACTATGGCTACACCTTC.